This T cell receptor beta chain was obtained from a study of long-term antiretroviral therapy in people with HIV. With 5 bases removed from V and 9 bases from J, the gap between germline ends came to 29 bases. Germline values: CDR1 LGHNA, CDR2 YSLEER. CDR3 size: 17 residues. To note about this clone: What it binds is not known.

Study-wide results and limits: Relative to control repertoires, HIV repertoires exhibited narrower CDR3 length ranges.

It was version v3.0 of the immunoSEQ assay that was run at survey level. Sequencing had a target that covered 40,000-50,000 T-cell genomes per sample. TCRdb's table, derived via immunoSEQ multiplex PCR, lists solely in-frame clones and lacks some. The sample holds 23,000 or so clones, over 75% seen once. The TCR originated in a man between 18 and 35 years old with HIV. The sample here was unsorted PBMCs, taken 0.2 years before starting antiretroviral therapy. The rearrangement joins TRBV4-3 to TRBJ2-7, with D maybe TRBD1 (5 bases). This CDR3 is CASSYTGKVCRAVRQYF. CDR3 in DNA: TGCGCCAGCAGCTACACAGGCAAGGTATGCAGGGCCGTTAGGCAGTACTTC.